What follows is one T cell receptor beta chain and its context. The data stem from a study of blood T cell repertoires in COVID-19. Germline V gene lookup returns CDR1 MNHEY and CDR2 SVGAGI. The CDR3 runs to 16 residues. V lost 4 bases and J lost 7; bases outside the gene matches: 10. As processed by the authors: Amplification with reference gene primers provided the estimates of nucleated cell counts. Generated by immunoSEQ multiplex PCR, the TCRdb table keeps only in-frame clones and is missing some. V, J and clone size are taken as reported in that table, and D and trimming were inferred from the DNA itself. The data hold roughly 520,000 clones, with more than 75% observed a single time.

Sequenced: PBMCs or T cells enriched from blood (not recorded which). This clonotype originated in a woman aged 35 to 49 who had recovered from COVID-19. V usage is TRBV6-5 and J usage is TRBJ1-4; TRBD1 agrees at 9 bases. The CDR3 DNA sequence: TGTGCCAGCAGTTGGACACCACAGGGGGCGGGTGAAAAACTGTTTTTT. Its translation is CASSWTPQGAGEKLFF.